This T cell receptor (beta chain) comes out of a study of blood T cell repertoires in COVID-19. For the study at large: The study drew acute and convalescent COVID-19 samples from the United States, Italy and Spain. T cells, B-cell-depleted T cells, or PBMCs supplied cDNA or gDNA.

Original data processing: Reference gene primer amplification gave nucleated cell count estimates. Generated by immunoSEQ multiplex PCR, the TCRdb table keeps only in-frame clones and is missing some. V and J calls and clone size are as listed in that table; D and trimming were resolved from the DNA. The sample records about 250,000 clones, more than 75% being singletons. There are 15 residues in the CDR3. The germline V gene encodes CDR1 KGHSH and CDR2 LQKENI. V gave up 2 bases and J gave up 4 bases; unmatched junction bases: 4. This sequence joins TRBV18 and TRBJ2-7; TRBD1 agrees at 11 bases. The clonotype originates from a woman aged 55-69 years who had recovered from COVID-19. What was sequenced was peripheral blood. The CDR3 DNA reads as TGTGCCAGCTCACCAGGGACAGGGGGAATATACGAGCAGTACTTC. Translated: CASSPGTGGIYEQYF.